This TCR beta chain was sequenced for a study of blood T cell repertoires in COVID-19. About the research overall: Acute and convalescent COVID-19 samples came from the United States, Italy and Spain.

Per the authors' pipeline: Nucleated cell number was recorded as an estimate derived from reference gene primer amplification. Repertoires were generated with immunoSEQ multiplex PCR, while TCRdb's copy carries only in-frame clones and drops some. V and J calls and clone size are as listed in that table; D and trimming were resolved from the DNA. Here the sample spans over 150,000 clones, approximately 91% being singletons. CDR1 and CDR2 (germline): SGHKS, YYEKEE (reference sequence). This CDR3 has 14 amino acids. After removal of 5 bases from V and 3 bases from J, the junction contained 4 bases not matched to a gene.

This TCR was recovered from a man aged 45-60 years with COVID-19, enrolled during active disease. The sample consisted of peripheral blood. This chain links TRBV5-5 with TRBJ2-7; TRBD2 aligns across 11 bases. The CDR3 bases are TGTGCCAGCAGGCCGGGACTAGCGGTCTACGAGCAGTACTTC. Translation: CASRPGLAVYEQYF.